This is a list of T cell receptor beta chains from one sample in a study of CD8 T cells in Susac syndrome. MiXCR, run by TCRdb on the immunoSEQ multiplex PCR reads, gives a single entry per CDR3 protein. The data hold some 150,000 distinct CDR3 sequences, with around 95% observed a single time. Source material: CD4+ T cells from PBMCs. The receptors derive from a human donor with Susac syndrome. CDR3s include the opening cysteine and the closing phenylalanine or tryptophan. A D gene is named only where the DNA matches it firmly. Size values are once, few and many counts, or a class for expanded clones, and some rows have none.

clone size	V gene	D gene	J gene	CDR3 protein	CDR3 DNA
.	TRBV18	TRBD2	TRBJ2-6	CASSPLAGEAGANVLTF	TGTGCCAGCTCACCGCTCGCGGGGGAGGCTGGGGCCAACGTCCTGACTTTC
once	TRBV20-1	.	TRBJ1-2	CSANQVNYGYTF	TGCAGTGCCAATCAAGTGAACTATGGCTACACCTTC
.	TRBV13	TRBD2	TRBJ2-7	CASSQRTSRYEQYF	TGTGCCAGCAGCCAAAGGACTAGTCGATACGAGCAGTACTTC
.	TRBV6-6	.	TRBJ2-3	CAIRRDRADTQYF	TGTGCCATCCGGCGGGATCGGGCAGATACGCAGTATTTT
.	TRBV28	TRBD1	TRBJ1-2	CASNWRGRLGYGYTF	TGTGCCAGCAATTGGAGGGGGCGTCTCGGCTATGGCTACACCTTC
.	TRBV5-1	.	TRBJ2-3	CASSPTQGRDTQYF	TGCGCCAGCAGCCCTACCCAGGGGAGAGATACGCAGTATTTT
.	TRBV4-1	.	TRBJ1-5	CASSQGVTSQPQHF	TGCGCCAGCAGCCAAGGGGTAACCAGTCAGCCCCAGCATTTT
.	TRBV7-2	.	TRBJ2-5	CASSLERGVRETQYF	TGTGCCAGCAGCTTAGAGCGAGGGGTGCGAGAGACCCAGTACTTC
.	TRBV9	TRBD2	TRBJ2-5	CASSESLAGVETQYF	TGTGCCAGCAGCGAATCACTAGCGGGAGTAGAGACCCAGTACTTC
.	TRBV7-6	TRBD1	TRBJ1-4	CASSLATGQGGEKLFF	TGTGCCAGCAGCTTAGCGACGGGACAGGGGGGTGAAAAACTGTTTTTT
.	TRBV15	.	TRBJ2-7	CATSVGPLDEQYF	TGTGCCACCAGCGTCGGGCCCTTGGACGAGCAGTACTTC
.	TRBV4-2	.	TRBJ2-1	CASSQAGSDLNEQFF	TGTGCCAGCAGCCAAGCCGGGAGCGACCTCAATGAGCAGTTCTTC
.	TRBV20-1	.	TRBJ1-1	CSATGTPYMNTEAFF	TGCAGTGCAACCGGGACACCCTATATGAACACTGAAGCTTTCTTT
.	TRBV29-1	.	TRBJ2-7	CSVVQMSSYEQYF	TGCAGCGTTGTCCAGATGAGCTCCTACGAGCAGTACTTC
.	TRBV6-6	.	TRBJ2-1	CASSYSRGSEQFF	TGTGCCAGCAGTTACTCGAGGGGTTCTGAGCAGTTCTTC
.	TRBV3-1	.	TRBJ1-1	CASSQTENTEAFF	TGTGCCAGCAGTCAGACAGAGAACACTGAAGCTTTCTTT
.	TRBV7-3	TRBD1	TRBJ2-2	CASSPGTGSGELFF	TGTGCCAGCAGCCCCGGGACAGGGTCCGGGGAGCTGTTTTTT
.	TRBV7-9	.	TRBJ1-1	CASSSNQPEGGWVNTEAFF	TGTGCCAGCAGCTCTAACCAACCAGAAGGGGGATGGGTGAACACTGAAGCTTTCTTT
.	TRBV18	.	TRBJ2-1	CASSPNFSPDYQFF	TGTGCCAGCTCACCAAATTTCTCCCCAGACTACCAGTTCTTC
once	TRBV3-1	.	TRBJ2-3	CASSQAFTDTQYF	TGTGCCAGCAGCCAAGCGTTCACAGATACGCAGTATTTT
.	TRBV10-3	.	TRBJ2-5	CATADAEVTQYF	TGTGCCACTGCGGACGCCGAAGTGACCCAGTACTTC
.	TRBV16	.	TRBJ1-5	CASSQFQGSNQPQHF	TGTGCCAGCAGCCAATTCCAGGGGAGCAATCAGCCCCAGCATTTT
.	TRBV10-3	.	TRBJ1-1	CAISEPAGGHTEAFF	TGTGCCATCAGTGAACCAGCCGGAGGTCACACTGAAGCTTTCTTT
.	TRBV29-1	.	TRBJ1-1	CSVQGFSTEAFF	TGCAGCGTCCAGGGATTCTCCACTGAAGCTTTCTTT
.	TRBV7-9	.	TRBJ2-5	CASRKGSGWETQYF	TGTGCCAGCAGAAAAGGGTCGGGATGGGAGACCCAGTACTTC
.	TRBV6-5	.	TRBJ2-7	CASSYRQGGAYEQYF	TGTGCCAGCAGTTACAGGCAGGGGGGTGCCTACGAGCAGTACTTC
.	TRBV29-1	.	TRBJ2-6	CSARSGANVLTF	TGCAGCGCTCGTTCTGGGGCCAACGTCCTGACTTTC
few	TRBV24-1	.	TRBJ1-5	CATSDQYSNQPQHF	TGTGCCACCAGTGATCAGTATAGCAATCAGCCCCAGCATTTT
.	TRBV25-1	.	TRBJ2-7	CASTPQGPYEQYF	TGTGCCAGCACCCCACAGGGCCCCTACGAGCAGTACTTC
.	TRBV20-1	.	TRBJ1-2	CSASINNYGYTF	TGCAGTGCTAGCATCAATAACTATGGCTACACCTTC
.	TRBV9	TRBD1	TRBJ2-3	CASSVEGQSTQYF	TGTGCCAGCAGCGTAGAGGGACAGAGTACGCAGTATTTT